A single sample gave rise to the 27 T cell receptor beta chains below, sequenced in a study of CD8 T cells in Susac syndrome. Random hexamers were used to reverse transcribe about 0.5 to 1 ug of RNA. From the immunoSEQ multiplex PCR reads, TCRdb called clonotypes with MiXCR, one entry per CDR3 protein. In the table there are some 150,000 distinct CDR3 sequences, approximately 95% of which are singletons. The sequencing sample was made of CD4+ T cells from PBMCs. Source of these receptors: a human donor with Susac syndrome.

This sequence joins TRBV14 and TRBJ2-7; D is uncertain. CDR3 size: 15 residues. CDR1 is SGHDN and CDR2 is FVKESK in the germline V gene. V shed 4 bases and J shed 0 bases, with 13 bases lying between them. CDR3 sequence: CASSPVSLVSYEQYF. DNA of the CDR3: TGTGCCAGCAGCCCAGTCTCCCTCGTCTCCTACGAGCAGTACTTC.

The chain joins TRBV5-6 to TRBJ2-3; TRBD1 matches at 8 bases. V lost 5 bases, J lost 3 bases, and 5 bases stayed unmatched. CDR1 is SGHDT and CDR2 is YYEEEE in the germline V gene. The CDR3 contains 14 residues. The CDR3 region is CASRADRETDTQYF. The CDR3 region has the DNA TGTGCCAGCAGGGCGGACAGGGAGACAGATACGCAGTATTTT.

The rearrangement uses TRBV18 and TRBJ1-2; D might be TRBD1 (5 bases). The length of the CDR3 is 16 residues. Trimming shortened V by 4 bases and J by 0 bases, and 15 bases separated the two germline ends. Per germline, CDR1 KGHSH and CDR2 LQKENI. The CDR3 spells CASSLGLVPANYGYTF. In nucleotides, the CDR3 is TGTGCCAGCTCACTGGGGCTTGTACCAGCTAACTATGGCTACACCTTC.

The J gene is TRBJ1-4, the V gene TRBV25-1, with 10 bases matching TRBD1. CDR1 MGHDK and CDR2 SYGVNS come from the germline V gene. The CDR3 runs 15 residues. V lost 5 bases and J lost 6; bases outside the gene matches: 6. The CDR3: CASSPTGGLYEKLFF. CDR3 nucleotides: TGTGCCAGCAGTCCGACAGGGGGCCTCTATGAAAAACTGTTTTTT.

The sample holds a few counts of this clonotype. The gene calls are TRBV20-1 and TRBJ2-6; D might be TRBD1 (6 bases). The CDR3 has 15 residues. V lost 1 base, J lost 1 base, and 8 bases lay in between. The germline CDR1 and CDR2 sequences are DFQATT and SNEGSKA (reference sequence). CDR3: CSARVGASGANVLTF. DNA of the CDR3: TGCAGTGCTAGAGTGGGGGCTTCTGGGGCCAACGTCCTGACTTTC.

This clonotype showed up just once. The chain recombines TRBV7-9 with TRBJ2-7; TRBD2 matches at 7 bases. J was trimmed by 3 bases and V by 3 bases; bases with no gene match: 2. This CDR3 region has 13 residues. Germline lookup yields CDR1 SEHNR and CDR2 FQNEAQ (reference sequence). CDR3 DNA: TGTGCCAGCAGCTTCAGGACTAGCTACGAGCAGTACTTC. Its protein is CASSFRTSYEQYF.

The chain links TRBV29-1 to TRBJ2-3; D perhaps matches TRBD1 (5 bases). The CDR3 contains 13 residues. The V gene's germline CDR1 is SQVTM and CDR2 ANQGSEA. Deletions cut 4 bases from V and 6 bases from J, with 14 bases between. The CDR3 is CSVGRQGVDTQYF. CDR3 in DNA: TGCAGCGTTGGACGCCAGGGCGTTGATACGCAGTATTTT.

V and J are TRBV7-9 and TRBJ2-7; no clear D gene. This CDR3 comprises 11 residues. Germline lookup yields CDR1 SEHNR and CDR2 FQNEAQ (reference sequence). V gave up 2 bases and J gave up 3 bases, with 2 bases separating them. The chain's CDR3 is CASSLNYEQYF. The CDR3 coding sequence is TGTGCCAGCAGCTTAAACTACGAGCAGTACTTC.

The V gene is TRBV12-3 or TRBV12-4, the J gene TRBJ2-1, with 7 bases aligning to TRBD2. V dropped 5 bases and J dropped 1; count of bases not matched to a gene: 5. CDR3 length: 15 residues. As DNA, the CDR3 is TGTGCCAGCAGTCCCGGACTAGAATCCTACAATGAGCAGTTCTTC. Translating it yields CASSPGLESYNEQFF.

The DNA of the CDR3 is TGCAGCGTTGAAAGACAGGCCAATGAGCAGTTCTTC. It specifies CSVERQANEQFF. The J gene is TRBJ2-1, the V gene TRBV29-1; possible D gene TRBD1, 6 bases. Trimming removed 2 bases at V and 6 bases at J, with 8 bases between. The CDR3 runs to 12 residues. Germline V CDR1 and CDR2: SQVTM, ANQGSEA.

The chain couples TRBV4-3 to TRBJ2-5, with no clear D. CDR3 length: 14 amino acids. CDR1 is LGHNA and CDR2 is YSLEER in the germline V gene. V was trimmed by 0 bases and J by 5 bases, leaving 10 bases between them. CDR3 amino acids: CASSQEMPWETQYF. In DNA form, the CDR3 reads TGCGCCAGCAGCCAAGAGATGCCCTGGGAGACCCAGTACTTC.

The chain couples TRBV2 to TRBJ1-1; D ambiguous. The V end was cut by 6 bases, the J end by 1 base, with 12 bases between. CDR3 length: 14 residues. From germline, CDR1 is SNHLY and CDR2 FYNNEI. The CDR3 coding sequence is TGTGCCAGCAGAAACGGGGAGGGGAACACTGAAGCTTTCTTT. Amino acids: CASRNGEGNTEAFF.

The chain carries TRBV20-1 and TRBJ1-1, with a tentative D call TRBD1 (5 bases). The CDR3 has 15 residues. With 0 bases removed from V and 1 base from J, the gap between germline ends came to 12 bases. Germline CDR1 and CDR2: DFQATT and SNEGSKA (reference sequence). The DNA of the CDR3 is TGCAGTGCTAGAGATGGGGGAGACTGGAACACTGAAGCTTTCTTT. The encoded protein is CSARDGGDWNTEAFF.

J is TRBJ1-1 and V is TRBV15; D ambiguous. From germline, CDR1 is LNHNV and CDR2 YYDKDF (reference sequence). CDR3 size: 13 residues. Trimming removed 0 bases from V and 1 base from J, with 3 bases in between. CDR3 nucleotide sequence: TGTGCCACCAGCAGAGAACAGAACACTGAAGCTTTCTTT. Its translation is CATSREQNTEAFF.

This sequence joins TRBV4-2 and TRBJ2-2; 13 bases are shared with TRBD2. The V and J ends lost 0 bases and 4 bases, in that order; junction bases with no gene match: 2. Germline CDR1 LGHNA, CDR2 YNFKEQ. There are 17 residues in the CDR3. CDR3 nucleotide sequence: TGTGCCAGCAGCCAAGATACTAGCGGGGGGGCCACCGGGGAGCTGTTTTTT. It translates to CASSQDTSGGATGELFF.

The V and J genes are TRBV20-1 and TRBJ1-5; D perhaps matches TRBD1 (6 bases). The CDR3 is 14 residues long. CDR1 is DFQATT and CDR2 is SNEGSKA in the germline V gene (reference sequence). V lost 0 bases, J lost 9 bases, and 15 bases lay in between. As DNA, the CDR3 is TGCAGTGCTAGAGATGGAGGGGGGCAGAGGCCCCAGCATTTT. Translated, it gives CSARDGGGQRPQHF.

This chain connects TRBV18 to TRBJ2-7; D might be TRBD1 (5 bases). V was clipped by 3 bases and J by 3 bases, with 12 bases between them. Germline V CDR1 and CDR2: KGHSH, LQKENI. The CDR3 is 14 amino acids. The chain's CDR3 is CASSPGRQFYEQYF. The CDR3 nucleotides read TGTGCCAGCTCACCGGGGCGACAGTTCTACGAGCAGTACTTC. Variable domain in full (rest from reference TRBV18 and TRBJ2-7): NAGVMQNPRHLVRRRGQEARLRCSPMKGHSHVYWYRQLPEEGLKFMVYLQKENIIDESGMPKERFSAEFPKEGPSILRIQQVVRGDSAAYFCASSPGRQFYEQYFGPGTRLTVT.

The V call is TRBV20-1, the J call TRBJ1-4, with TRBD1 matching over 8 bases. From germline, CDR1 is DFQATT and CDR2 SNEGSKA (reference sequence). The CDR3 totals 13 residues. V shed 6 bases and J 13 bases; nucleotides not matched to a gene: 13. CDR3 protein: CSAPGQAAGGLFF. As DNA, the CDR3 is TGCAGTGCACCGGGACAGGCCGCCGGGGGACTGTTTTTT.

V usage is TRBV20-1 and J usage is TRBJ1-1, with a weak D call TRBD1 (5 bases). Trimming cost V 3 bases and J 0 bases, with 8 bases left between them. The CDR3 has 13 residues. The germline V gene has CDR1 DFQATT and CDR2 SNEGSKA (reference sequence). The CDR3 coding sequence is TGCAGTGCTAGTTGGACAATGAACACTGAAGCTTTCTTT. Encoded protein: CSASWTMNTEAFF.

A word on this clonotype: At one end, the junction sequence differs from germline, possibly due to a read error. The chain combines TRBV7-8 with TRBJ1-1; D may be TRBD1 (6 bases). Germline assignment: CDR1 SGHVS and CDR2 FQNEAQ. The CDR3 has 14 amino acids. The chain's CDR3 is CASSKTGLNTEVFF. CDR3 DNA: TGTGCCAGCAGCAAGACAGGCCTGAACACTGAAGTTTTCTTT.

This clonotype was counted a single time. The chain joins TRBV20-1 to TRBJ2-3; 7 nucleotides align to TRBD2. The CDR3 extends over 12 amino acids. Per germline, CDR1 DFQATT and CDR2 SNEGSKA (reference sequence). CDR3 amino acids: CPRGVVTDTQYF. In DNA form, the CDR3 reads TGCCCACGGGGGGTCGTCACAGATACGCAGTATTTT.

A few counts support this clonotype. The chain combines TRBV5-6 with TRBJ2-1; D is unresolved. Germline CDR1 reads SGHDT; CDR2 reads YYEEEE. V shed 4 bases and J shed 7 bases, with 6 bases lying between them. This CDR3 contains 11 residues. The CDR3 bases are TGTGCCAGCAGCCAGAGGAATGAGCAGTTCTTC. This codes for CASSQRNEQFF.

This sequence joins TRBV20-1 and TRBJ2-3, with D perhaps matching TRBD2 (7 bases). Trimming took 5 bases from V and 4 from J, leaving 16 bases between them. This CDR3 contains 14 residues. Germline V gives CDR1 DFQATT, CDR2 SNEGSKA (reference sequence). The chain's CDR3 is CSAREGGFADTQYF. DNA of the CDR3: TGCAGTGCTCGTGAGGGGGGGTTTGCAGATACGCAGTATTTT.

The chain is built from TRBV5-1 and TRBJ2-3, with D unresolved. The germline V gene encodes CDR1 SGHRS and CDR2 YFSETQ. The CDR3 is 15 amino acids. With 1 base removed from V and 0 bases from J, the gap between germline ends came to 9 bases. The CDR3 DNA is TGCGCCAGCAGCTTGTTGGGTTCTAGCACAGATACGCAGTATTTT. Translated, it gives CASSLLGSSTDTQYF. The entire variable domain, with the rest obtained from reference TRBV5-1 and TRBJ2-3, is as follows: KAGVTQTPRYLIKTRGQQVTLSCSPISGHRSVSWYQQTPGQGLQFLFEYFSETQRNKGNFPGRFSGRQFSNSRSEMNVSTLELGDSALYLCASSLLGSSTDTQYFGPGTRLTVL.

The chain is built from TRBV3-1 and TRBJ2-6, with D unresolved. This CDR3 is built from 12 residues. Germline V CDR1 and CDR2: LGHDT, YNNKEL (reference sequence). V lost 3 bases, J lost 9 bases, and 6 bases lay in between. CDR3 residues: CASSQGGNVLTF. The DNA for the CDR3 is TGTGCCAGCAGCCAGGGTGGCAACGTCCTGACTTTC.

This chain uses TRBV4-3 with TRBJ2-2; a weak D match, TRBD1 (6 bases). The CDR3 covers 15 residues. The germline CDR1 and CDR2 sequences are LGHNA and YSLEER. Trimming left V 0 bases short and J 6 bases short, with 11 bases between. The CDR3 region is CASSQETGRSGELFF. The CDR3 DNA reads as TGCGCCAGCAGCCAAGAAACAGGGAGATCCGGGGAGCTGTTTTTT.

The chain recombines TRBV7-3 with TRBJ1-1; no reliable D call. Germline CDR1 is SGHTA and CDR2 is FQGTGA. V was clipped by 5 bases and J by 0 bases, with 16 bases between them. CDR3 length: 16 residues. The CDR3 DNA is TGTGCCAGCAGCCGACACCAAACTACACTGAACACTGAAGCTTTCTTT. As protein: CASSRHQTTLNTEAFF.